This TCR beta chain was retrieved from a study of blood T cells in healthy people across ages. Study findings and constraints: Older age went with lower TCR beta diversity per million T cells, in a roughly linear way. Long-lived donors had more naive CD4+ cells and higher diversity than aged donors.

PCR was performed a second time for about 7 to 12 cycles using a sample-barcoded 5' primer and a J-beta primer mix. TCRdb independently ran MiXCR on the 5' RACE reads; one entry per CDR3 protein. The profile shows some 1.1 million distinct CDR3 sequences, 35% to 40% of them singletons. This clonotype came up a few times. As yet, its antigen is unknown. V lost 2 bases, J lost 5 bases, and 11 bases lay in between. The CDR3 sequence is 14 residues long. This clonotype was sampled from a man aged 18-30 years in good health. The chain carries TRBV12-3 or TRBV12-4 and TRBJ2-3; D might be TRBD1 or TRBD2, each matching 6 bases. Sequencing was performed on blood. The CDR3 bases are TGTGCCAGCAGTTTAAAAGGGGGAGGAGATACGCAGTATTTT. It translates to CASSLKGGGDTQYF.